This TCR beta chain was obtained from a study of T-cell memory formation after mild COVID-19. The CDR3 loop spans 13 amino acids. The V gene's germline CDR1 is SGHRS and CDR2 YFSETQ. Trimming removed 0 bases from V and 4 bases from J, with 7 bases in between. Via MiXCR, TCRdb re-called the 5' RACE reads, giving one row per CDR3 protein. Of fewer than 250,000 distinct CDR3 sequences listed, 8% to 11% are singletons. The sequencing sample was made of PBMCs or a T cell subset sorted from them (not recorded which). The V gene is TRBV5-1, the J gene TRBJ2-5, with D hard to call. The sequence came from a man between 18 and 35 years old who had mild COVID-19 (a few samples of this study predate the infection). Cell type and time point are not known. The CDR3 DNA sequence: TGCGCCAGCAGCTTGGCCTGGGCAGAGACCCAGTACTTC. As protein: CASSLAWAETQYF. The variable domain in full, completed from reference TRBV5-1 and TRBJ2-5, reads KAGVTQTPRYLIKTRGQQVTLSCSPISGHRSVSWYQQTPGQGLQFLFEYFSETQRNKGNFPGRFSGRQFSNSRSEMNVSTLELGDSALYLCASSLAWAETQYFGPGTRLLVL.